This T cell receptor (beta chain) was obtained from a study of type 1 and type 2 diabetes patients. Study-level background: Donors were type 1 diabetes, type 2 diabetes, or nondiabetic controls. From PBMCs, CD4+ and CD8+ T cells were isolated by magnetic microbeads.

V dropped 4 bases and J dropped 0 bases, with 8 bases sitting between them. Germline V gene sequence: CDR1 ENHRY, CDR2 SYGVKD. CDR3 length: 14 residues. Genomic DNA was the PCR template. Multiplex PCR with 30 forward and 13 reverse primers amplified the TCR beta CDR3. TCRdb reanalysed the multiplex PCR reads using MiXCR and keeps one entry per CDR3 protein. This table holds fewer than 300,000 distinct CDR3 sequences, more than 40% found once. The sample holds a few counts of this clonotype. The chain recombines TRBV10-3 with TRBJ2-3; D remains ambiguous. Sequenced material: peripheral blood mononuclear cells (PBMCs). The clonotype comes from a man aged 18 to 35 with type 2 diabetes. CDR3 bases: TGTGCCATCAGTGCAGGCATCAGCACAGATACGCAGTATTTT. Translated: CAISAGISTDTQYF.